These T cell receptor beta chains were read from a single sample in a study of T cells after yellow fever vaccination. TCRdb called the 5' RACE reads again in MiXCR, with one record for every CDR3 protein. The sample holds some 240,000 distinct CDR3 sequences; over 4.5% are singletons and the top ten take around 3.3%. The sample consisted of CD4+ T cells sorted from PBMCs, taken on the day of the yellow fever booster vaccination. These receptors were obtained from a man aged 18 to 29 who received the YFV17D yellow fever vaccine. Each CDR3 is given with its conserved first and last residue. D genes are given only for firm matches. The size of a clone is reported for some rows only, either as once, few or many, or as a class for expanded clones.

clone size	D gene	V gene	J gene	CDR3 protein	CDR3 DNA
few	.	TRBV11-2	TRBJ1-4	CASRQNEKLFF	TGTGCCAGCAGACAGAATGAAAAACTGTTTTTT
many	.	TRBV30	TRBJ1-3	CAWREGGYSGNTIYF	TGTGCCTGGAGAGAAGGGGGATACTCTGGAAACACCATATATTTT
.	TRBD1	TRBV29-1	TRBJ1-1	CSAIPMQGDTEAFF	TGCAGCGCTATCCCTATGCAGGGGGACACTGAAGCTTTCTTT
.	.	TRBV3-2	TRBJ2-1	CAAAPPDEQFF	TGTGCCGCAGCCCCCCCCGATGAGCAGTTCTTC
.	TRBD1	TRBV20-1	TRBJ2-2	CSARGTENTGELFF	TGCAGTGCTAGGGGGACAGAGAACACCGGGGAGCTGTTTTTT
.	.	TRBV19	TRBJ2-1	CASSYKQALYNEQFF	TGTGCCAGTAGTTACAAGCAAGCCCTATACAATGAGCAGTTCTTC
.	.	TRBV20-1	TRBJ2-1	CSASPSGSRSRNEQFF	TGCAGTGCTAGTCCTTCCGGGTCTCGATCCAGGAATGAGCAGTTCTTC
many	.	TRBV5-4	TRBJ2-1	CASSLDSTPSYNEQFF	TGTGCCAGCAGCTTGGACAGCACACCCTCCTACAATGAGCAGTTCTTC
many	.	TRBV7-9	TRBJ2-6	CASSHNSGANVLTF	TGTGCCAGCAGCCACAACTCTGGGGCCAACGTCCTGACTTTC
many	.	TRBV5-6	TRBJ2-4	CASSLDPGGNIQYF	TGTGCCAGCAGCTTGGATCCAGGCGGGAACATTCAGTACTTC
many	.	TRBV19	TRBJ2-3	CASSGTEASTDTQYF	TGTGCCAGTAGTGGCACAGAGGCTAGCACAGATACGCAGTATTTT
many	.	TRBV23-1	TRBJ2-2	CASSHTGELFF	TGCGCCAGCAGTCACACCGGGGAGCTGTTTTTT
few	.	TRBV30	TRBJ1-1	CAWSPQGPEAFF	TGTGCCTGGAGTCCACAGGGTCCTGAAGCTTTCTTT
.	TRBD2	TRBV5-4	TRBJ2-3	CASRSGLAGTDTQYF	TGTGCCAGCCGCTCGGGACTAGCGGGCACAGATACGCAGTATTTT
.	.	TRBV4-1	TRBJ2-1	CASSQEEGAEQFF	TGCGCCAGCAGCCAAGAGGAGGGGGCGGAACAGTTCTTC
many	.	TRBV6-5	TRBJ2-3	CASSYHSRTDTQYF	TGTGCCAGCAGTTACCACAGCCGCACAGATACGCAGTATTTT
few	.	TRBV7-3	TRBJ1-3	CASSLSGGTSGNTIYF	TGTGCCAGCAGCTTAAGTGGTGGCACCTCTGGAAACACCATATATTTT
.	.	TRBV10-3	TRBJ2-5	CAISRPGETQYF	TGTGCCATCAGTCGGCCGGGAGAGACCCAGTACTTC
.	.	TRBV20-1	TRBJ2-5	CSAKIFYQETQYF	TGCAGTGCTAAGATTTTTTACCAAGAGACCCAGTACTTC
many	.	TRBV12-3/TRBV12-4	TRBJ2-5	CASSLYSQETQYF	TGTGCCAGCAGTTTATACAGCCAAGAGACCCAGTACTTC
few	TRBD1	TRBV19	TRBJ1-1	CASSIQGGNTEAFF	TGTGCCAGTAGTATCCAGGGGGGCAACACTGAAGCTTTCTTT
.	.	TRBV4-1	TRBJ2-3	CASSHKRGQGGGTDTQYF	TGCGCCAGCAGCCATAAAAGGGGCCAGGGGGGCGGGACAGATACGCAGTATTTT
few	.	TRBV28	TRBJ1-3	CASKVRDSGNTIYF	TGTGCCAGCAAGGTCAGGGACTCTGGAAACACCATATATTTT
.	.	TRBV6-2/TRBV6-3	TRBJ2-3	CASSYADRFGDTQYF	TGTGCCAGCAGTTACGCAGACAGGTTCGGAGATACGCAGTATTTT
.	.	TRBV5-1	TRBJ2-3	CASSLIGQFSTDTQYF	TGCGCCAGCAGCTTAATAGGACAGTTTAGCACAGATACGCAGTATTTT
.	.	TRBV6-1	TRBJ2-7	CASSEDAFGF	TGTGCCAGCAGTGAAGATGCTTTCGGCTTC
.	TRBD1	TRBV5-1	TRBJ1-4	CASSFGQASTNEKLFF	TGCGCCAGCAGCTTCGGACAGGCCTCAACTAATGAAAAACTGTTTTTT
few	.	TRBV7-2	TRBJ1-1	CASSLVHGGIYTEAFF	TGTGCCAGCAGCTTAGTGCATGGGGGAATTTACACTGAAGCTTTCTTT
many	.	TRBV12-3/TRBV12-4	TRBJ2-4	CASSSRHPINIQYF	TGTGCCAGCAGTTCTCGACATCCGATAAACATTCAGTACTTC
many	.	TRBV27	TRBJ2-5	CASSSSWNTGKTQYF	TGTGCCAGCAGTTCGAGTTGGAATACTGGAAAGACCCAGTACTTC